One T cell receptor beta chain is described in this entry. The sample belongs to a study of cytomegalovirus exposure and HLA in healthy donors. This CDR3 comprises 15 residues. Germline values: CDR1 MDHEN, CDR2 SYDVKM. Trimming stripped 2 bases from V and 5 bases from J, with 15 bases between. PCR used 60 Vbeta primers and 13 Jbeta primers. Only in-frame clones appear in the TCRdb table, and some are missing; sequencing was by immunoSEQ multiplex PCR. The table has about 140,000 clones, 70% to 80% seen once. The genes are TRBV28 and TRBJ2-5; possible D gene TRBD2, 6 bases. This receptor was taken from a woman aged 45-65 years in good health and CMV-seronegative. Sequenced: PBMCs. This chain's CDR3 is CASSLGPRGKETQYF. The CDR3 region has the DNA TGTGCCAGCAGTTTAGGTCCCCGGGGGAAGGAGACCCAGTACTTC.